Each of the 13 T cell receptor beta chains below was sequenced from the same sample in a study of T cell responses to AZD1222 COVID-19 vaccine. Using immunoSEQ multiplex PCR, the repertoire was profiled, and TCRdb retains in-frame clones only, with some absent. The table shows over 25,000 clones, with about 90% occurring only once. The sequences come from peripheral blood, collected 28 days after the second AZD1222 dose. Receptors originate from an adult who received the AZD1222 COVID-19 vaccine.

CDR3 protein: CSVGGVTGQPQHF. DNA of the CDR3: TGCAGCGTTGGTGGAGTGACGGGTCAGCCCCAGCATTTT. V and J are TRBV29-1 and TRBJ1-5; D call uncertain. The CDR3 runs 13 residues. Between the trimmed V and J ends, which lost 4 bases and 6 bases, there was a span of 13 bases. From germline, CDR1 is SQVTM and CDR2 ANQGSEA.

The chain uses TRBV10-1 and TRBJ1-4; TRBD1 is a possible D gene (6 bases). The germline V gene encodes CDR1 WNHNN and CDR2 SYGVQD (reference sequence). The CDR3 contains 16 residues. V was cut by 11 bases and J by 8 bases, with 27 bases left in between. The CDR3 reads CARRNTGTHLMEKLFF. CDR3 in DNA: TGCGCCCGTCGAAACACAGGGACTCACCTTATGGAAAAACTGTTTTTT.

This chain joins TRBV28 and TRBJ1-2; unclear D gene. CDR1 and CDR2 (germline): MDHEN, SYDVKM. Between the trimmed V and J ends, which lost 3 bases and 2 bases, there was a span of 13 bases. The CDR3 spans 15 residues. In DNA form, the CDR3 reads TGTGCCAGCAGTTTGTTTCTAGGGAGGAACTATGGCTACACCTTC. This codes for CASSLFLGRNYGYTF.

The rearrangement uses TRBV30 and TRBJ1-2, with TRBD1 as a possible D gene (6 bases). The CDR3 is 15 residues long. Trimming left V 1 base short and J 0 bases short, with 12 bases between. Per germline, CDR1 GTSNPN and CDR2 SVGIG (reference sequence). The CDR3 region is CAWSAPGGANYGYTF. CDR3 sequence (DNA): TGTGCCTGGAGTGCCCCGGGGGGCGCTAACTATGGCTACACCTTC.

J is TRBJ1-2 and V is TRBV28, with D perhaps matching TRBD1 (5 bases). Germline V gene data show CDR1 as MDHEN and CDR2 as SYDVKM. The CDR3 runs 16 residues. V was shortened by 4 bases and J by 4 bases, with 19 bases between the two germline ends. As DNA, the CDR3 is TGTGCCAGCAGTTCGCCCCCGACTCAGGGTCCCTATGGCTACACCTTC. Amino acids: CASSSPPTQGPYGYTF.

This clone appeared a single time. V is TRBV4-2 and J is TRBJ1-2, with TRBD1 identical over 7 bases. This CDR3 has 16 residues. Trimming took 1 base from V and 0 from J; bases not matched to a gene: 5. Germline assignment: CDR1 LGHNA and CDR2 YNFKEQ. The CDR3 DNA sequence: TGTGCCAGCAGCCAAGTAAAAACAGGGGCTAACTATGGCTACACCTTC. Its translation is CASSQVKTGANYGYTF.

V gene TRBV5-1 combines with J gene TRBJ2-2, with D possibly being TRBD2 (6 bases). The ends were cut back, 4 bases at V and 6 bases at J, with 13 bases in the middle. CDR1 and CDR2 (germline): SGHRS, YFSETQ. The CDR3 is 14 amino acids. The CDR3 nucleotides read TGCGCCAGCAGCCCGGGGGAGCTGGCCGGGGAGCTGTTTTTT. Amino acids: CASSPGELAGELFF.

The V call is TRBV15, the J call TRBJ2-2, with 7 bases that match TRBD1. The CDR3 is 17 residues long. Germline CDR1 is LNHNV and CDR2 is YYDKDF (reference sequence). V gave up 4 bases and J gave up 1 base; unmatched junction bases: 9. CDR3 DNA sequence: TGTGCCACCAGCACCCCCTCCGGGACAGTGAACACCGGGGAGCTGTTTTTT. It yields the protein CATSTPSGTVNTGELFF. Using reference TRBV15 and TRBJ2-2 for the parts outside the CDR3, the full variable domain is DAMVIQNPRYQVTQFGKPVTLSCSQTLNHNVMYWYQQKSSQAPKLLFHYYDKDFNNEADTPDNFQSRRPNTSFCFLDIRSPGLGDTAMYLCATSTPSGTVNTGELFFGEGSRLTVL.

V is TRBV28 and J is TRBJ1-2; no reliable D call. V lost 2 bases and J lost 4, with 5 bases in between. The CDR3 runs 12 residues. The germline V gene has CDR1 MDHEN and CDR2 SYDVKM. This chain's CDR3 is CASSLESYGYTF. CDR3 nucleotides: TGTGCCAGCAGTTTAGAGAGCTATGGCTACACCTTC.

This clone was observed a few times. This chain joins TRBV3-1 (or the pseudogene TRBV3-2) and TRBJ2-7; TRBD2 matches at 7 bases. This CDR3 has 15 amino acids. Germline-derived CDR1 and CDR2 are LGHDT and YNNKEL (reference sequence). Trimming at V came to 4 bases and at J to 0 bases, leaving 6 bases not matched to a gene. Here the CDR3 reads CASSLGWEGSYEQYF. In DNA, the CDR3 is TGTGCCAGCAGCCTTGGCTGGGAGGGCTCCTACGAGCAGTACTTC.

This rearrangement joins TRBV7-2 to TRBJ2-5; D is undetermined. Germline CDR1 reads SGHTA; CDR2 reads FQGNSA. Trimming removed 1 base from V and 5 bases from J, with 14 bases in between. The CDR3 runs to 15 residues. CDR3 DNA: TGTGCCAGCAGCTTAGGGTCCGGACGGCGTGAGACCCAGTACTTC. It is translated as CASSLGSGRRETQYF.

The V gene is TRBV18, the J gene TRBJ2-7; 11 positions match TRBD2. Losses at the gene ends were 6 bases for V and 0 bases for J; bases not matched to a gene: 4. Germline CDR1 KGHSH, CDR2 LQKENI. CDR3 size: 15 residues. The CDR3 DNA reads as TGTGCCAGCTCCCTCGGACTAGCGGGCTCCTACGAGCAGTACTTC. Its protein product is CASSLGLAGSYEQYF.

The chain's CDR3 is CASSLGEGDTQYF. The CDR3 nucleotides read TGTGCCAGCTCCCTGGGGGAGGGGGATACGCAGTATTTT. This chain connects TRBV28 to TRBJ2-3, with 7 bases that match TRBD2. The CDR3 spans 13 residues. Germline V gene lookup returns CDR1 MDHEN and CDR2 SYDVKM. V dropped 8 bases and J dropped 6; count of bases not matched to a gene: 8.